This T cell receptor beta chain was obtained from a study of cytomegalovirus exposure and HLA in healthy donors. About this clone: The antigen is unknown.

Study-wide results and caveats: The tendency of first-cohort TCR clusters to co-occur in the 90 to 150 validation repertoires was the finding of a later analysis. A list of about 160 TCR beta chains associated with cytomegalovirus was given. Rarity held for most TCR sequences, but there were some public TCRs that occurred in many donors.

Among the roughly 120 subjects of the validation cohort, separate from the roughly 730-subject first cohort, were the donors. This table comes from immunoSEQ multiplex PCR, and its TCRdb copy is limited to in-frame clones, with some not included. The profile shows 150,000 to 200,000 clones, roughly 86% of them singletons. V was clipped by 3 bases and J by 5 bases; unmatched bases: 11. The CDR3 runs to 17 residues. The germline gives CDR1 SGHDT, CDR2 YYEEEE. Source material: PBMCs. This receptor was taken from a man in his late teens or twenties in good health and CMV-seropositive. V usage is TRBV5-6 and J usage is TRBJ2-1; 10 positions agree with TRBD1. Here the CDR3 DNA reads TGTGCCAGCAGCTACGTATATGCTGGGACAGGGGACAATGAGCAGTTCTTC. This sequence encodes CASSYVYAGTGDNEQFF.